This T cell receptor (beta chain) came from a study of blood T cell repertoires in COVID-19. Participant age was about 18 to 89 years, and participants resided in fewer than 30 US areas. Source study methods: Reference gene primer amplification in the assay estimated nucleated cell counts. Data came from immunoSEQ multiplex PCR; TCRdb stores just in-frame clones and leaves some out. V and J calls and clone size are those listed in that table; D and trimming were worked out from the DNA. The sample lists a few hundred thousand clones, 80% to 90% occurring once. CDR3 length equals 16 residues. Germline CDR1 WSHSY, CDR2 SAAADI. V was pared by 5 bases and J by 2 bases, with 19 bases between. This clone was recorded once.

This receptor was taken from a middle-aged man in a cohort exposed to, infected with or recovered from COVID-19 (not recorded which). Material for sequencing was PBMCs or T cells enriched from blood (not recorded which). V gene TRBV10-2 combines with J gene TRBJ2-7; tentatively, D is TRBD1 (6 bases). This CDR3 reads CASSRDTRSMTYEQYF. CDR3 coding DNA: TGCGCCAGCAGTAGGGACACTAGGTCGATGACCTACGAGCAGTACTTC.